This passage covers 21 T cell receptor beta chains from one sample sequenced in a study of human T cells and chemical hapten exposure. From the RACE reads, TCRdb called clonotypes with MiXCR, one entry per CDR3 protein. The repertoire holds approximately 400,000 distinct CDR3 sequences, with 4.5% to 6% as singletons. Noted time point: pre-sensitization, week 0. The treatment was: therapeutic diphenylcyclopropenone sensitization with weekly scalp DPC. The specimen comprised whole blood, sampled in connection with sensitization to the hapten diphenylcyclopropenone (DPC). These receptor sequences come from a woman between 45 and 60 years old with alopecia areata. Some clones in this sample may be carry-over from other donors' samples.

This clonotype has a count of ten or more. The chain employs TRBV20-1 and TRBJ2-1, with 10 bases fitting TRBD2. Germline lookup yields CDR1 DFQATT and CDR2 SNEGSKA (reference sequence). V shed 3 bases and J 8 bases; nucleotides not matched to a gene: 10. The CDR3 covers 15 residues. The CDR3 sequence is CSASEEAGGPDEQFF. The CDR3 DNA reads as TGCAGTGCTAGTGAGGAAGCGGGAGGGCCAGATGAGCAGTTCTTC.

This clonotype is categorized as medium-sized. V usage is TRBV27 and J usage is TRBJ2-3; D unresolved. Trimming took 6 bases from V and 2 from J, leaving 3 bases between them. The V gene's germline CDR1 is MNHEY and CDR2 SMNVEV (reference sequence). This CDR3 contains 11 residues. For the CDR3, the DNA is TGTGCCAGCAGCTCCACAGATACGCAGTATTTT. The encoded protein is CASSSTDTQYF.

The chain joins TRBV13 to TRBJ2-1; D not resolved. Trimming took off 3 bases at V and 0 bases at J, with 12 bases between the two ends. Per the germline V gene, CDR1 is PRHDT and CDR2 is FYEKMQ (reference sequence). The CDR3 runs to 16 residues. CDR3 sequence (DNA): TGTGCCAGCAGCTTCGGGCACCCGAGCTCCTACAATGAGCAGTTCTTC. This codes for CASSFGHPSSYNEQFF.

V gene TRBV5-1 combines with J gene TRBJ2-3, with 15 bases matching TRBD2. The J segment lost 5 bases and the V segment lost 4 bases, leaving 8 bases of the junction unmatched. Germline CDR1 reads SGHRS; CDR2 reads YFSETQ. CDR3 length: 17 residues. The chain's CDR3 is CASSRGLAGGRGDTQYF. CDR3 in DNA: TGCGCCAGCAGCAGGGGACTAGCGGGAGGCCGGGGAGATACGCAGTATTTT.

CDR3 nucleotide sequence: TGCGCCAGCAGCCTTGGAGGGACAGGGCCCTACAATGAGCAGTTCTTC. Its translation is CASSLGGTGPYNEQFF. V usage is TRBV5-1 and J usage is TRBJ2-1; 9 bases fit TRBD1. V was pared by 4 bases and J by 2 bases, with 7 bases of the junction left unmatched. CDR1 is SGHRS and CDR2 is YFSETQ in the germline V gene. The length of the CDR3 is 16 residues.

This clonotype has more than one count but fewer than ten. The chain links TRBV6-6 to TRBJ2-1; no clear D. The germline V gene encodes CDR1 MNHNY and CDR2 SVGAGI (reference sequence). Trimming removed 3 bases at V and 2 bases at J, with 11 bases between. The CDR3 spans 15 residues. The DNA of the CDR3 is TGTGCCAGCAGTTATCGAAAACTCGCCTACAATGAGCAGTTCTTC. As protein: CASSYRKLAYNEQFF.

This clonotype was detected a few times. V is TRBV4-1 and J is TRBJ2-3; 10 nucleotides agree with TRBD1. Germline CDR1 and CDR2: MGHRA and YSYEKL. V trimming: 1 base; J trimming: 0 bases; junction bases outside the gene matches: 7. This CDR3 spans 18 amino acids. The CDR3 DNA is TGCGCCAGCAGCCAAGTCGGGGGACAGGGGTCGAGCACAGATACGCAGTATTTT. This codes for CASSQVGGQGSSTDTQYF.

This clonotype was detected many times. The chain employs TRBV29-1 and TRBJ1-2; no definite D call. The CDR3 spans 12 residues. Germline CDR1 is SQVTM and CDR2 is ANQGSEA. The V end lost 3 bases, the J end lost 6 bases, and 11 bases lay between the germline ends. CDR3 bases: TGCAGCGTTGAGTACAGCGCGAATGGCTACACCTTC. Protein sequence: CSVEYSANGYTF.

Regarding this clonotype: The germline gene is not matched at one end of the junction; a read error may be the cause. The gene calls are TRBV19 and TRBJ2-7; TRBD1 might be the D (6 bases). Germline V gene lookup returns CDR1 LNHDA and CDR2 SQIVND (reference sequence). The CDR3 extends over 13 amino acids. The CDR3 sequence is CASATGPFYVQYF. The CDR3 nucleotides read TGTGCCAGCGCGACAGGTCCTTTTTACGTGCAGTACTTC.

In its sample, this clonotype was seen a few times. The chain recombines TRBV20-1 with TRBJ2-7; tentatively, D is TRBD2 (6 bases). Trimming stripped 0 bases from V and 0 bases from J, with 12 bases between. Germline V CDR1 and CDR2: DFQATT, SNEGSKA (reference sequence). The CDR3 spans 15 residues. The CDR3 DNA is TGCAGTGCTAGAGATCCCCGGGGGAGCTCCTACGAGCAGTACTTC. Protein: CSARDPRGSSYEQYF.

This clonotype has ten or more counts. The CDR3 spells CASSPLGTVTYEQYF. CDR3 coding DNA: TGTGCCAGCAGCCCTCTCGGGACAGTTACCTACGAGCAGTACTTC. J is TRBJ2-7 and V is TRBV28; 7 nucleotides match TRBD1. The CDR3 contains 15 residues. Unmatched junction bases numbered 10, after V lost 6 bases and J lost 2 bases. CDR1 is MDHEN, CDR2 SYDVKM, per germline.

In this sample, this clonotype turned up many times. The V and J genes are TRBV15 and TRBJ2-6; weak D call: TRBD2 (6 bases). V dropped 0 bases and J dropped 8 bases, with 8 bases sitting between them. The CDR3 consists of 14 residues. The germline V gene has CDR1 LNHNV and CDR2 YYDKDF (reference sequence). As DNA, the CDR3 is TGTGCCACCAGCAGAGAAGGGACTCCCAACGTCCTGACTTTC. Its protein is CATSREGTPNVLTF.

At least ten counts were recorded for this clonotype. The V gene is TRBV4-3, the J gene TRBJ1-1, with a tentative D call TRBD1 (6 bases). Germline CDR1 LGHNA, CDR2 YSLEER. The germline V and J ends were trimmed by 0 bases and 5 bases, with 16 bases remaining between them. The CDR3 is 16 amino acids. CDR3 DNA sequence: TGCGCCAGCAGCCAAGATGGGGGCGGGGGATTGACTGAAGCTTTCTTT. This sequence encodes CASSQDGGGGLTEAFF.

This clonotype has ten or more counts. The gene calls are TRBV12-3 or TRBV12-4 and TRBJ2-7; TRBD1 matches at 11 bases. The V gene end was trimmed by 6 bases and the J gene end by 1 base; junction bases not matched to a gene: 5. This CDR3 region has 15 residues. The chain's CDR3 is CASSRGQGVSYEQYF. For the CDR3, the DNA is TGTGCCAGCAGCCGGGGACAGGGGGTATCCTACGAGCAGTACTTC.

This clonotype was seen ten or more times. The rearrangement joins TRBV29-1 to TRBJ1-2; tentative D call: TRBD1 (6 bases). Germline V gene data show CDR1 as SQVTM and CDR2 as ANQGSEA. Trimming cost V 0 bases and J 7 bases, with 15 bases left between them. The CDR3 runs 14 residues. DNA of the CDR3: TGCAGCGTTGAAGACACCGACAGGCCTTTTGGCTACACCTTC. Protein product: CSVEDTDRPFGYTF.

CDR3 residues: CASSLRDSPGNTIYF. CDR3 bases: TGTGCCAGCAGCTTGAGGGACAGCCCCGGAAACACCATATATTTT. The chain joins TRBV7-2 to TRBJ1-3; 7 nucleotides line up with TRBD1. Germline loops: CDR1 SGHTA, CDR2 FQGNSA. This CDR3 is 15 amino acids long. Trimming at V came to 3 bases and at J to 4 bases, leaving 6 bases not matched to a gene. Based on the CDR3 plus reference TRBV7-2 and TRBJ1-3, the full variable domain is GAGVSQSPSNKVTEKGKDVELRCDPISGHTALYWYRQSLGQGLEFLIYFQGNSAPDKSGLPSDRFSAERTGGSVSTLTIQRTQQEDSAVYLCASSLRDSPGNTIYFGEGSWLTVV.

This clonotype was detected many times. J is TRBJ2-3 and V is TRBV7-8; D is unclear. This CDR3 contains 17 residues. Germline V lookup: CDR1 SGHVS, CDR2 FQNEAQ. The V end lost 0 bases, the J end lost 0 bases, and 13 bases lay between the germline ends. The CDR3 loop is CASSLARLFLSTDTQYF. The CDR3 DNA reads TGTGCCAGCAGCTTAGCGCGACTTTTCCTTAGCACAGATACGCAGTATTTT.

The J gene is TRBJ2-1, the V gene TRBV19; 16 bases align to TRBD2. V trimming: 6 bases; J trimming: 0 bases; junction bases outside the gene matches: 8. The CDR3 totals 19 residues. Germline-derived CDR1 and CDR2 are LNHDA and SQIVND (reference sequence). CDR3 protein: CASSPRGLAGGNSYNEQFF. The CDR3 DNA is TGTGCCAGTAGCCCGAGGGGACTAGCGGGGGGGAACTCCTACAATGAGCAGTTCTTC. The full variable domain, its missing parts supplied by reference TRBV19 and TRBJ2-1, is DGGITQSPKYLFRKEGQNVTLSCEQNLNHDAMYWYRQDPGQGLRLIYYSQIVNDFQKGDIAEGYSVSREKKESFPLTVTSAQKNPTAFYLCASSPRGLAGGNSYNEQFFGPGTRLTVL.

The gene calls are TRBV21-1 and TRBJ1-2; the table names TRBD1, a call not compared with the DNA. TRBV21-1 is a documented pseudogene. CDR3 length equals 12 residues. In DNA form, the CDR3 reads TGTGCCAGCCCCTCAGGGGCGCTTGGCTACACCTTC. Protein product: CASPSGALGYTF.

In its sample, this clonotype was seen a few times. This chain links TRBV20-1 with TRBJ1-5, with 11 nucleotides matching TRBD1. Germline V gene lookup returns CDR1 DFQATT and CDR2 SNEGSKA (reference sequence). Losses at the gene ends were 0 bases for V and 6 bases for J; bases not matched to a gene: 7. This CDR3 comprises 16 residues. DNA for the CDR3: TGCAGTGCTAGAGATCTAGGACAGGGGGCGTTTCAGCCCCAGCATTTT. It encodes CSARDLGQGAFQPQHF.

This clonotype was observed a few times. For the CDR3, the DNA is TGTGCCAGCAGTTACTCGAAACTAGAAGAGACCCAGTACTTC. This translates into CASSYSKLEETQYF. The rearrangement uses TRBV6-6 and TRBJ2-5, with D possibly matching TRBD2 (5 bases). The V end lost 0 bases, the J end lost 3 bases, and 8 bases lay between the germline ends. Germline V gene lookup returns CDR1 MNHNY and CDR2 SVGAGI (reference sequence). The CDR3 length is 14 residues.